The sequence of this T cell receptor beta chain was determined in a study of cytomegalovirus exposure and HLA in healthy donors. Remarks on this clone: The antigen is undetermined.

Unmatched junction bases numbered 10, after V lost 4 bases and J lost 0 bases. CDR1 SGHNT and CDR2 YYREEE come from the germline V gene (reference sequence). The CDR3 runs 17 residues. The primer mix had 60 Vbeta and 13 Jbeta primers. Sequenced by immunoSEQ multiplex PCR; TCRdb stores in-frame clones only, minus some. The sample holds 150,000 to 200,000 clones, 65% to 70% seen once. General observations from the study: Reportedly, a later analysis found an Asian-associated ancestry cluster had fewer N-insertions than the roughly 670-donor mean. A later analysis by the authors found several of the most significant clusters apparently linked to common viral pathogens.

This chain links TRBV5-4 with TRBJ2-1; 7 bases are shared with TRBD1. The receptor comes from a woman aged 18-29 years in good health and CMV-seropositive. Material: PBMCs. CDR3 loop: CASSPPGTASSYNEQFF. DNA of the CDR3: TGTGCCAGCAGCCCGCCCGGGACAGCTAGCTCCTACAATGAGCAGTTCTTC.